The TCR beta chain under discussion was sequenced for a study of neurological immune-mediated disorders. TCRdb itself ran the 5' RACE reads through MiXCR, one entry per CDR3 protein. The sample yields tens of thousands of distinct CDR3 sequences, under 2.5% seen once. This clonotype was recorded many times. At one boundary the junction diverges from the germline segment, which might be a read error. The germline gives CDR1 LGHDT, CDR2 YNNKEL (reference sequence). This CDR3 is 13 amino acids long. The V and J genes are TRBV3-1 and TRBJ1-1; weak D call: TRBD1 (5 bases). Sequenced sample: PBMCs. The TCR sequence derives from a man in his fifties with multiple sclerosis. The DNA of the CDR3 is TGTGCCAGCAGCCGATCCAATGGGGCCCAGGGAGAGTTT. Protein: CASSRSNGAQGEF.